The 10 T cell receptor beta chains below were found in one sample sequenced in a study of OX40 agonist ivuxolimab in advanced cancers. Assay used: immunoSEQ multiplex PCR; TCRdb lists only in-frame clones, some missing. Among approximately 40,000 clones listed, more than 70% were seen once. The sequenced sample was CD4+ or CD8+ T cells sorted from blood, obtained in a trial of the OX40 agonist ivuxolimab. These TCRs come from an adult with an advanced solid tumor such as melanoma, head and neck, liver or kidney cancer.

The rearrangement joins TRBV27 to TRBJ2-2; D gene uncertain. The V and J ends lost 6 bases and 6 bases respectively, with 14 bases between them. The germline gives CDR1 MNHEY, CDR2 SMNVEV (reference sequence). The CDR3 runs to 14 residues. This CDR3 is CASRGLEAAGELFF. The DNA of the CDR3 is TGTGCCAGCAGAGGGCTAGAGGCCGCCGGGGAGCTGTTTTTT.

This clone was observed a single time. For the CDR3, the DNA is TGTGCCTGGACAGGCGCAGATACGCAGTATTTT. Amino acid sequence: CAWTGADTQYF. The V gene is TRBV30, the J gene TRBJ2-3; unclear D gene. Germline CDR1 is GTSNPN and CDR2 is SVGIG (reference sequence). Deletions cut 4 bases from V and 4 bases from J, with 6 bases between. The CDR3 has 11 residues.

The CDR3 region is CASSRTSGSTPYNEQFF. CDR3 nucleotides: TGTGCCAGCAGTCGGACTAGCGGGAGTACCCCCTACAATGAGCAGTTCTTC. V gene TRBV28 combines with J gene TRBJ2-1; 13 nucleotides align to TRBD2. The length of the CDR3 is 17 residues. Unmatched junction bases numbered 6, after V lost 5 bases and J lost 2 bases. Germline CDR1 is MDHEN and CDR2 is SYDVKM. The whole variable domain, filled in from reference TRBV28 and TRBJ2-1, reads DVKVTQSSRYLVKRTGEKVFLECVQDMDHENMFWYRQDPGLGLRLIYFSYDVKMKEKGDIPEGYSVSREKKERFSLILESASTNQTSMYLCASSRTSGSTPYNEQFFGPGTRLTVL.

The J gene is TRBJ1-1, the V gene TRBV28; TRBD1 aligns across 10 bases. V gave up 3 bases and J gave up 8 bases; unmatched junction bases: 0. Germline-derived CDR1 and CDR2 are MDHEN and SYDVKM. There are 12 residues in the CDR3. The CDR3 region has the DNA TGTGCCAGCAGTTTGGACAGGGGGGAAGCTTTCTTT. Its translation: CASSLDRGEAFF.

The chain has TRBV28 and TRBJ2-1, with 9 positions matching TRBD2. Germline-derived CDR1 and CDR2 are MDHEN and SYDVKM. The CDR3 consists of 17 residues. V shed 5 bases, J shed 5 bases, and the junction held 13 bases outside the gene matches. CDR3 sequence: CASSTPVVAGDDNEQFF. As DNA, the CDR3 is TGTGCCAGCAGTACCCCGGTGGTAGCGGGAGATGACAATGAGCAGTTCTTC. Full variable domain (remainder filled in from reference TRBV28 and TRBJ2-1): DVKVTQSSRYLVKRTGEKVFLECVQDMDHENMFWYRQDPGLGLRLIYFSYDVKMKEKGDIPEGYSVSREKKERFSLILESASTNQTSMYLCASSTPVVAGDDNEQFFGPGTRLTVL.

The chain uses TRBV10-2 and TRBJ1-5, with D unclear. This CDR3 spans 12 amino acids. CDR1 WSHSY and CDR2 SAAADI come from the germline V gene. V lost 5 bases and J lost 7, with 9 bases in between. The CDR3 is CASSRSWQPQHF. CDR3 bases: TGCGCCAGCAGTCGCAGTTGGCAGCCCCAGCATTTT.

The chain is built from TRBV9 and TRBJ2-3, with TRBD2 identical over 7 bases. From germline, CDR1 is SGDLS and CDR2 YYNGEE. V shed 4 bases, J shed 2 bases, and the junction held 10 bases outside the gene matches. CDR3 length: 16 amino acids. The CDR3 DNA reads TGTGCCAGCAGCCCTCTGGCGGGAGACTACACAGATACGCAGTATTTT. This sequence encodes CASSPLAGDYTDTQYF. Together with reference TRBV9 and TRBJ2-3, the CDR3 gives the full variable domain: DSGVTQTPKHLITATGQRVTLRCSPRSGDLSVYWYQQSLDQGLQFLIQYYNGEERAKGNILERFSAQQFPDLHSELNLSSLELGDSALYFCASSPLAGDYTDTQYFGPGTRLTVL.

The rearrangement links TRBV5-4 to TRBJ2-7; TRBD2 aligns across 7 bases. The junction had 6 bases not matched to a gene; V was cut back by 2 bases and J by 4 bases. Per the germline V gene, CDR1 is SGHNT and CDR2 is YYREEE (reference sequence). The CDR3 has 14 residues. For the CDR3, the DNA is TGTGCCAGCAGCTTTCGGGGGGAACAATACGAGCAGTACTTC. This sequence encodes CASSFRGEQYEQYF.

CDR3 sequence: CAWNPGHHNEQFF. CDR3 sequence (DNA): TGTGCCTGGAATCCCGGGCATCACAATGAGCAGTTCTTC. The chain couples TRBV30 to TRBJ2-1; D gene unclear. The V and J ends lost 4 bases and 5 bases respectively, with 12 bases between them. The CDR3 runs 13 residues. Germline values: CDR1 GTSNPN, CDR2 SVGIG (reference sequence).

The chain is built from TRBV4-1 and TRBJ2-1; 9 nucleotides align to TRBD2. Germline-derived CDR1 and CDR2 are MGHRA and YSYEKL. V dropped 2 bases and J dropped 9; count of bases not matched to a gene: 8. The CDR3 is 15 amino acids. The CDR3 DNA reads as TGCGCCAGCAGCCAAACTAGCGGGCGGCAAATTGAGCAGTTCTTC. Amino acid sequence: CASSQTSGRQIEQFF.